Below, one T cell receptor (beta chain) is given with its context. These data are taken from a study of radiotherapy plus CTLA-4 blockade in lung cancer. V was trimmed by 5 bases and J by 1 base, leaving 8 bases between them. The germline V gene has CDR1 SEHNR and CDR2 FQNEAQ (reference sequence). This CDR3 is 13 amino acids long. TCRdb's copy holds only in-frame clones and misses some; the assay was immunoSEQ multiplex PCR. The data contain approximately 60,000 clones, 70% to 80% of them singletons. This chain uses TRBV7-9 with TRBJ1-1; tentative D call: TRBD1 (6 bases). The sequencing used peripheral blood, collected from a patient treated with radiotherapy plus ipilimumab. This sequence was found in a human donor with non-small cell lung cancer who had a complete response to radiotherapy plus ipilimumab. CDR3 sequence (DNA): TGTGCCAGCAGCCGGACAGCGAACACTGAAGCTTTCTTT. Its translation is CASSRTANTEAFF.